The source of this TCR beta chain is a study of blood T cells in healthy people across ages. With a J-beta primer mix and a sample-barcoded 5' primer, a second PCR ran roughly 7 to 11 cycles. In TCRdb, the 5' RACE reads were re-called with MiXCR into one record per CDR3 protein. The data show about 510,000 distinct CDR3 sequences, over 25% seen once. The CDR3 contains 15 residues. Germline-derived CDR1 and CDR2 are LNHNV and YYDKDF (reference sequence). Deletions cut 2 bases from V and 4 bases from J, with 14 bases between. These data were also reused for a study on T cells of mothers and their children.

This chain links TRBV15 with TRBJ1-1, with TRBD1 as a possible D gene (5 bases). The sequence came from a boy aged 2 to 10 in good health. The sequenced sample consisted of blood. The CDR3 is CATSRYLGGVTEAFF. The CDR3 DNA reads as TGTGCCACCAGCAGATATCTTGGGGGGGTCACTGAAGCTTTCTTT.